A single sample is the source of the 32 T cell receptor beta chains below, sequenced in a study of blood T cell repertoires in COVID-19. Only in-frame clones appear in the TCRdb table, and some are missing; sequencing was by immunoSEQ multiplex PCR. The sample records some 240,000 clones, 80% to 90% being singletons. Source material: peripheral blood. All receptors derive from a woman aged 70-85 years with COVID-19, enrolled during active disease.

For the CDR3, the DNA is TGTGCCAGTCTTAAGACTACGACAGGCGCCCCGAACACTGAAGCTTTCTTT. Translation: CASLKTTTGAPNTEAFF. This chain connects TRBV19 to TRBJ1-1, with a weak D call TRBD1 (6 bases). V lost 8 bases and J 1 base, leaving 23 bases between the germline ends. Germline loops: CDR1 LNHDA, CDR2 SQIVND (reference sequence). The CDR3 totals 17 residues.

The chain recombines TRBV6-6 with TRBJ2-2; TRBD2 matches at 7 bases. The germline gives CDR1 MNHNY, CDR2 SVGAGI (reference sequence). The length of the CDR3 is 12 residues. With V trimmed by 8 bases and J by 6 bases, 3 bases remained unmatched. Here the CDR3 DNA reads TGTGCCAGCGAGCGGGACCCCGGGGAGCTGTTTTTT. It encodes CASERDPGELFF.

This clone appeared once. The chain recombines TRBV9 with TRBJ1-3, with D perhaps matching TRBD1 (5 bases). The CDR3 runs to 14 residues. Looked up from germline, CDR1 is SGDLS and CDR2 is YYNGEE. The V end was cut by 3 bases, the J end by 0 bases, with 7 bases between. The CDR3 coding sequence is TGTGCCAGCAGCGCGACAGTCTCTGGAAACACCATATATTTT. Translation: CASSATVSGNTIYF.

The chain uses TRBV5-1 and TRBJ2-2; TRBD2 matches at 9 bases. V gave up 0 bases and J gave up 5 bases; unmatched junction bases: 5. CDR1 and CDR2 (germline): SGHRS, YFSETQ. The CDR3 extends over 16 amino acids. CDR3 sequence (DNA): TGCGCCAGCAGCTTGGACCCTAGCGGGATTACCGGGGAGCTGTTTTTT. Its translation is CASSLDPSGITGELFF.

V is TRBV5-1 and J is TRBJ2-7; D uncertain. Germline V gene sequence: CDR1 SGHRS, CDR2 YFSETQ. The CDR3 sequence is 12 residues long. The V end lost 5 bases, the J end lost 7 bases, and 13 bases lay between the germline ends. The CDR3 is CASRTAAGEQYF. CDR3 nucleotides: TGCGCCAGCAGAACGGCGGCTGGAGAGCAGTACTTC.

V and J are TRBV7-2 and TRBJ2-1; 12 nucleotides agree with TRBD2. CDR3 length: 14 residues. The ends lost 4 bases at V and 6 bases at J; junction bases unmatched: 1. Looked up from germline, CDR1 is SGHTA and CDR2 is FQGNSA. CDR3 region: CASSWTSGVNEQFF. The DNA of the CDR3 is TGTGCCAGCAGCTGGACTAGCGGGGTCAATGAGCAGTTCTTC.

V usage is TRBV6-5 and J usage is TRBJ2-2; D remains ambiguous. V shed 5 bases and J shed 2 bases, with 3 bases lying between them. The CDR3 runs to 12 residues. Germline loops: CDR1 MNHEY, CDR2 SVGAGI. The DNA for the CDR3 is TGTGCCAGCAGTCTTAACACCGGGGAGCTGTTTTTT. Translation gives CASSLNTGELFF.

V usage is TRBV11-3 and J usage is TRBJ1-6, with TRBD1 identical over 8 bases. Per germline, CDR1 SGHNT and CDR2 YENEEA. The CDR3 runs to 16 residues. The V segment lost 4 bases and the J segment 8 bases; nucleotides outside the gene matches: 10. The CDR3 loop reads CASSWTGFGLDSPLHF. The CDR3 nucleotides read TGTGCCAGCAGCTGGACAGGGTTTGGGTTGGATTCACCCCTCCACTTT.

The J gene is TRBJ2-2, the V gene TRBV5-1; 7 bases fit TRBD1. The CDR3 sequence is 16 residues long. With 0 bases clipped from V and 1 base from J, the junction kept 3 bases outside the gene matches. Germline V lookup: CDR1 SGHRS, CDR2 YFSETQ. Written as DNA, the CDR3 is TGCGCCAGCAGCTTGGGTGGGACAGTGAACACCGGGGAGCTGTTTTTT. Protein sequence: CASSLGGTVNTGELFF.

V gene TRBV6-4 combines with J gene TRBJ1-4, with D uncertain. Looked up from germline, CDR1 is MRHNA and CDR2 is SNTAGT. There are 14 residues in the CDR3. V was clipped by 7 bases and J by 6 bases, with 15 bases between them. DNA of the CDR3: TGTGCCAGCATCGAGAGGGCAGAGCATGAAAAACTGTTTTTT. Its translation: CASIERAEHEKLFF.

This chain links TRBV4-1 with TRBJ2-1; possibly TRBD2 for D (5 bases). From germline, CDR1 is MGHRA and CDR2 YSYEKL. Trimming shortened V by 0 bases and J by 2 bases, and 14 bases separated the two germline ends. The CDR3 runs 17 residues. CDR3 region: CASSQESEAAPYNEQFF. The CDR3 DNA is TGCGCCAGCAGCCAAGAGTCAGAAGCGGCCCCCTACAATGAGCAGTTCTTC.

The CDR3 nucleotides are TGTGCCACCAGCAGAGAATGGGTGCGGCGGGAGACTGAGCAGTTCTTC. Protein product: CATSREWVRRETEQFF. The J gene is TRBJ2-1, the V gene TRBV15; 7 bases are shared with TRBD2. CDR3 length: 16 residues. V lost 0 bases and J lost 9; bases outside the gene matches: 11. Germline V lookup: CDR1 LNHNV, CDR2 YYDKDF (reference sequence).

V gene TRBV7-3 combines with J gene TRBJ2-3; D not certain. The CDR3 contains 13 residues. CDR1 and CDR2 from the germline V gene are SGHTA and FQGTGA. V lost 5 bases, J lost 4 bases, and 10 bases lay in between. The CDR3 reads CASSPQYPDTQYF. The CDR3 DNA reads as TGTGCCAGCAGCCCTCAGTACCCAGATACGCAGTATTTT.

The J gene is TRBJ2-7, the V gene TRBV14; TRBD1 might be the D (5 bases). Germline-derived CDR1 and CDR2 are SGHDN and FVKESK. The V and J ends lost 0 bases and 5 bases respectively, with 11 bases between them. This CDR3 contains 14 residues. This CDR3 is CASSQDFQGHEQYF. In DNA, the CDR3 is TGTGCCAGCAGCCAAGATTTCCAGGGCCACGAGCAGTACTTC. The whole variable domain, filled in from reference TRBV14 and TRBJ2-7, reads EAGVTQFPSHSVIEKGQTVTLRCDPISGHDNLYWYRRVMGKEIKFLLHFVKESKQDESGMPNNRFLAERTGGTYSTLKVQPAELEDSGVYFCASSQDFQGHEQYFGPGTRLTVT.

J is TRBJ1-3 and V is TRBV28; the match to TRBD1 covers 7 bases. There are 12 residues in the CDR3. With V trimmed by 8 bases and J by 3 bases, 1 base remained unmatched. CDR1 and CDR2 (germline): MDHEN, SYDVKM. For the CDR3, the DNA is TGTGCCAGCGACAGGGATGGAAACACCATATATTTT. Protein product: CASDRDGNTIYF.

The chain carries TRBV30 and TRBJ2-1; TRBD1 agrees at 8 bases. The germline V gene has CDR1 GTSNPN and CDR2 SVGIG (reference sequence). The length of the CDR3 is 15 residues. V gave up 2 bases and J gave up 2 bases; unmatched junction bases: 5. CDR3 nucleotides: TGTGCCTGGAGTCAGGGGGCGCGGCCCTACAATGAGCAGTTCTTC. Its protein is CAWSQGARPYNEQFF.

The sample holds one count of this clone. The chain recombines TRBV3-1 (or the pseudogene TRBV3-2) with TRBJ2-3; unclear D gene. The germline V and J ends were trimmed by 2 bases and 2 bases, with 14 bases remaining between them. The CDR3 extends over 16 amino acids. From germline, CDR1 is LGHDT and CDR2 YNNKEL (reference sequence). This CDR3 reads CASSQRWASPTDTQYF. CDR3 in DNA: TGTGCCAGCAGCCAAAGGTGGGCCAGCCCCACAGATACGCAGTATTTT.

This rearrangement joins TRBV29-1 to TRBJ1-2, with a tentative D call TRBD1 (6 bases). Trimming took off 6 bases at V and 7 bases at J, with 18 bases between the two ends. CDR1 is SQVTM and CDR2 is ANQGSEA in the germline V gene. CDR3 size: 13 residues. The CDR3 loop is CSVETTGFAGYTF. For the CDR3, the DNA is TGCAGCGTGGAGACCACAGGGTTTGCTGGCTACACCTTC.

This chain joins TRBV5-1 and TRBJ2-5; D gene uncertain. The CDR3 has 13 residues. Trimming removed 0 bases from V and 9 bases from J, with 12 bases in between. The V gene's germline CDR1 is SGHRS and CDR2 YFSETQ. DNA of the CDR3: TGCGCCAGCAGCTTGGTAGTAGCCGCGGCCCAGTACTTC. Residues: CASSLVVAAAQYF.

The rearrangement uses TRBV15 and TRBJ1-5; D possibly corresponds to TRBD1 (5 bases). Trimming stripped 5 bases from V and 6 bases from J, with 14 bases between. Germline V CDR1 and CDR2: LNHNV, YYDKDF (reference sequence). This CDR3 spans 14 amino acids. This chain's CDR3 is CATSLQGAVQPQHF. CDR3 bases: TGTGCCACCAGCTTACAAGGGGCTGTTCAGCCCCAGCATTTT.

J is TRBJ2-7 and V is TRBV6-1, with TRBD2 matching 7 bases. Trimming took 2 bases from V and 3 from J; bases not matched to a gene: 7. Looked up from germline, CDR1 is MNHNS and CDR2 is SASEGT. The CDR3 is 15 amino acids. CDR3 bases: TGTGCCAGCAGTGAACGGGGGGACTTTGGCTACGAGCAGTACTTC. Amino acid sequence: CASSERGDFGYEQYF.

The chain employs TRBV14 and TRBJ2-7; D not certain. The CDR3 runs 13 residues. In germline, CDR1 is SGHDN, CDR2 FVKESK. V shed 1 base and J shed 3 bases, with 7 bases lying between them. CDR3 DNA sequence: TGTGCCAGCAGCCAAGTTTCTTACTACGAGCAGTACTTC. It is translated as CASSQVSYYEQYF.

This rearrangement joins TRBV28 to TRBJ1-2; 8 nucleotides agree with TRBD1. Germline V gene data show CDR1 as MDHEN and CDR2 as SYDVKM. Trimming took 7 bases from V and 3 from J; bases not matched to a gene: 10. The CDR3 sequence is 15 residues long. The CDR3, as DNA: TGTGCCAGCACTCACCAGGGGGCGGGAGACTATGGCTACACCTTC. Protein sequence: CASTHQGAGDYGYTF.

This rearrangement joins TRBV7-9 to TRBJ2-1, with unresolved D. The V and J ends lost 3 bases and 6 bases respectively, with 15 bases between them. The CDR3 is made up of 15 amino acids. Germline-derived CDR1 and CDR2 are SEHNR and FQNEAQ (reference sequence). The DNA of the CDR3 is TGTGCCAGCAGCTTGCAGATAACCCCCCTCAATGAGCAGTTCTTC. Amino acid sequence: CASSLQITPLNEQFF. Drawing the rest from reference TRBV7-9 and TRBJ2-1, the complete variable domain is DTGVSQNPRHKITKRGQNVTFRCDPISEHNRLYWYRQTLGQGPEFLTYFQNEAQLEKSRLLSDRFSAERPKGSFSTLEIQRTEQGDSAMYLCASSLQITPLNEQFFGPGTRLTVL.

The chain has TRBV27 and TRBJ1-5, with D uncertain. This CDR3 has 13 residues. V dropped 9 bases and J dropped 1 base, with 10 bases sitting between them. Germline V gene sequence: CDR1 MNHEY, CDR2 SMNVEV (reference sequence). As DNA, the CDR3 is TGTGCCAGTGGGCATGCAAGCAATCAGCCCCAGCATTTT. It translates to CASGHASNQPQHF.

This clone was found a few times. This CDR3 reads CANKGDRNEKLFF. CDR3 DNA sequence: TGTGCCAATAAAGGGGACAGAAATGAAAAACTGTTTTTT. The rearrangement links TRBV2 to TRBJ1-4; 7 nucleotides line up with TRBD1. The CDR3 covers 13 residues. Germline CDR1 SNHLY, CDR2 FYNNEI. Unmatched junction bases numbered 7, after V lost 10 bases and J lost 5 bases.

In DNA, the CDR3 is TGTGCCAGTAGTTTGCAGGGGAGACAGCCCCAGCATTTT. Translating it yields CASSLQGRQPQHF. The rearrangement joins TRBV19 to TRBJ1-5, with TRBD1 as a possible D gene (6 bases). V gave up 5 bases and J gave up 7 bases, with 12 bases separating them. The CDR3 contains 13 residues. CDR1 is LNHDA, CDR2 SQIVND, per germline (reference sequence).

The rearrangement links TRBV7-2 to TRBJ1-5; perhaps TRBD1 as D (6 bases). The CDR3 is 15 amino acids. The V gene's germline CDR1 is SGHTA and CDR2 FQGNSA. Trimming removed 2 bases from V and 3 bases from J, with 11 bases in between. The CDR3 spells CASSLMGAHNQPQHF. In DNA form, the CDR3 reads TGTGCCAGCAGCTTAATGGGGGCCCACAATCAGCCCCAGCATTTT.

This clone was seen just once. The J gene is TRBJ2-7, the V gene TRBV11-3; 7 nucleotides line up with TRBD1. J gave up 6 bases and V 6 bases, and 11 bases lay outside the gene matches. Per the germline V gene, CDR1 is SGHNT and CDR2 is YENEEA. The CDR3 loop spans 14 amino acids. Here the CDR3 DNA reads TGTGCCAGCAGTTTACAGGGGAAGCTGGGCGAGCAGTACTTC. It is translated as CASSLQGKLGEQYF.

DNA for the CDR3: TGTGCCACCAGTGATTCAGGACAGGGAAATCAAGAGACCCAGTACTTC. Translated: CATSDSGQGNQETQYF. The gene calls are TRBV24-1 and TRBJ2-5, with 8 bases lining up with TRBD1. The CDR3 contains 16 residues. Germline V gives CDR1 KGHDR, CDR2 SFDVKD. V dropped 2 bases and J dropped 2; count of bases not matched to a gene: 6.

The CDR3 DNA follows: TGTGCCAGCAGCCAAGCTTCGGTACAAGAGACCCAGTACTTC. Translating it yields CASSQASVQETQYF. The chain recombines TRBV3-1 (or the pseudogene TRBV3-2) with TRBJ2-5, with D unclear. The V and J ends lost 1 base and 2 bases respectively, with 8 bases between them. The CDR3 contains 14 residues. Looked up from germline, CDR1 is LGHDT and CDR2 is YNNKEL (reference sequence).

The chain is built from TRBV10-2 and TRBJ1-1; D is unresolved. Germline V gene sequence: CDR1 WSHSY, CDR2 SAAADI. The CDR3 is 16 residues long. V was shortened by 6 bases and J by 4 bases, with 21 bases between the two germline ends. CDR3 in DNA: TGCGCCAGCAGCTACCTCCTCGTTCTCGATACCACTGAAGCTTTCTTT. It specifies CASSYLLVLDTTEAFF.